This T cell receptor (beta chain) was captured in a study of cytomegalovirus exposure and HLA in healthy donors. Study conclusions and caveats: In vitro testing confirmed three CMV-associated chains as specific for CMV antigens. What was likely a sequencing artifact was a cluster of highly shared sequence variants.

With respect to this clone: Its matching antigen is unknown.

The PCR employed 60 Vbeta primers together with 13 Jbeta primers. Repertoires were generated with immunoSEQ multiplex PCR, while TCRdb's copy carries only in-frame clones and drops some. This table holds 100,000 to 150,000 clones, roughly 79% found once. This CDR3 has 15 amino acids. The ends lost 6 bases at V and 2 bases at J; junction bases unmatched: 10. Looked up from germline, CDR1 is MNHEY and CDR2 is SVGAGI. The chain uses TRBV6-5 and TRBJ2-7; TRBD2 matches 7 bases. The material sequenced was PBMCs. This TCR derives from a woman aged 18 to 35 in good health and CMV-seronegative. The CDR3 protein is CASSPSSGTTYEQYF. For the CDR3, the DNA is TGTGCCAGCAGCCCAAGTTCCGGGACTACCTACGAGCAGTACTTC.